Following are 32 T cell receptor beta chains from one sample sequenced in a study of PD-L1 blockade in urothelial cancer. Profiling relied on immunoSEQ multiplex PCR, and the TCRdb table lists in-frame clones only, not all of them. The table lists 80,000 to 100,000 clones, about four fifths of them singletons. The specimen comprised PBMCs, sampled around atezolizumab (anti-PD-L1) treatment. These receptors originate from a man in his 70s with urothelial cancer.

The CDR3 DNA is TGTGCCAGCTCAGCCTACAGGGATCCCGATCCGGGGGAGCTGTTTTTT. Amino acids: CASSAYRDPDPGELFF. The chain combines TRBV18 with TRBJ2-2; TRBD1 might be the D (6 bases). The CDR3 has 16 residues. Germline V gene lookup returns CDR1 KGHSH and CDR2 LQKENI. Trimming took 5 bases from V and 8 from J, leaving 21 bases between them.

The chain joins TRBV11-3 to TRBJ2-3; D not certain. The CDR3 runs to 13 residues. Germline values: CDR1 SGHNT, CDR2 YENEEA. With 0 bases removed from V and 6 bases from J, the gap between germline ends came to 7 bases. The CDR3 DNA reads as TGTGCCAGCAGCTTAGAGTTTCGGGATACGCAGTATTTT. Encoded protein: CASSLEFRDTQYF.

The chain carries TRBV19 and TRBJ2-3; D possibly corresponds to TRBD1 (6 bases). V was cut by 1 base and J by 4 bases, with 12 bases left in between. The CDR3 contains 15 residues. From germline, CDR1 is LNHDA and CDR2 SQIVND (reference sequence). CDR3 sequence reads: CASSIVLGAADTQYF. In DNA form, the CDR3 reads TGTGCCAGTAGTATAGTGTTGGGGGCTGCAGATACGCAGTATTTT.

J is TRBJ2-5 and V is TRBV12-5; TRBD1 might be the D (6 bases). The CDR3 has 15 amino acids. Germline CDR1 is LGHNT and CDR2 is FRNRAP. Trimming stripped 4 bases from V and 1 base from J, with 13 bases between. CDR3 nucleotides: TGTGCTAGTGGTTCCGGGACAATCACCCAAGAGACCCAGTACTTC. Translated: CASGSGTITQETQYF.

The chain carries TRBV12-5 and TRBJ2-1, with 10 bases lining up with TRBD2. Germline V gene sequence: CDR1 LGHNT, CDR2 FRNRAP. V lost 2 bases to trimming and J lost 5 bases; unmatched junction nucleotides: 6. The CDR3 is 16 residues long. Here the CDR3 DNA reads TGTGCTAGTGGTTTGTACACTAGCGGGATTGACAATGAGCAGTTCTTC. Protein sequence: CASGLYTSGIDNEQFF. Drawing the rest from reference TRBV12-5 and TRBJ2-1, the complete variable domain is DARVTQTPRHKVTEMGQEVTMRCQPILGHNTVFWYRQTMMQGLELLAYFRNRAPLDDSGMPKDRFSAEMPDATLATLKIQPSEPRDSAVYFCASGLYTSGIDNEQFFGPGTRLTVL.

V gene TRBV7-2 combines with J gene TRBJ2-4; 7 bases map to TRBD1. V lost 6 bases to trimming and J lost 0 bases; unmatched junction nucleotides: 8. CDR1 and CDR2 (germline): SGHTA, FQGNSA. This CDR3 comprises 16 residues. The DNA for the CDR3 is TGTGCCAGCAGTTCCGACAGGGTACTAGCCAAAAACATTCAGTACTTC. Protein sequence: CASSSDRVLAKNIQYF.

The chain combines TRBV27 with TRBJ2-6; 9 bases agree with TRBD1. CDR3 length: 18 residues. Trimming took 2 bases from V and 0 from J; bases not matched to a gene: 5. Germline CDR1 reads MNHEY; CDR2 reads SMNVEV (reference sequence). DNA of the CDR3: TGTGCCAGCAGTTTAGGGACAGGGTTTGGCTCTGGGGCCAACGTCCTGACTTTC. Its protein is CASSLGTGFGSGANVLTF.

V and J are TRBV5-1 and TRBJ2-1; TRBD2 matches at 12 bases. Germline V gives CDR1 SGHRS, CDR2 YFSETQ. V gave up 1 base and J gave up 9 bases; unmatched junction bases: 5. There are 15 residues in the CDR3. CDR3 in DNA: TGCGCCAGCAGCTTGCCTAGCGGGAGGGGTAGTGAGCAGTTCTTC. Its protein product is CASSLPSGRGSEQFF. The complete variable domain, with remaining parts taken from reference TRBV5-1 and TRBJ2-1, reads KAGVTQTPRYLIKTRGQQVTLSCSPISGHRSVSWYQQTPGQGLQFLFEYFSETQRNKGNFPGRFSGRQFSNSRSEMNVSTLELGDSALYLCASSLPSGRGSEQFFGPGTRLTVL.

The chain links TRBV19 to TRBJ2-5; 8 nucleotides agree with TRBD1. CDR3 size: 13 residues. Germline loops: CDR1 LNHDA, CDR2 SQIVND (reference sequence). Trimming at V came to 6 bases and at J to 4 bases, leaving 4 bases not matched to a gene. The CDR3 DNA reads TGTGCCAGTAGGATAACAGGGGGAGAGACCCAGTACTTC. This gives the protein CASRITGGETQYF.

The chain couples TRBV7-6 to TRBJ2-5, with TRBD1 matching 7 bases. Trimming cost V 5 bases and J 2 bases; bases outside gene matches: 8. There are 15 residues in the CDR3. CDR1 is SGHVS and CDR2 is FNYEAQ in the germline V gene. The CDR3 here is CASSGEGQLQETQYF. The CDR3 DNA sequence: TGTGCCAGCAGCGGTGAGGGACAGTTACAAGAGACCCAGTACTTC.

The V call is TRBV28, the J call TRBJ2-1; 7 bases are shared with TRBD2. Per the germline V gene, CDR1 is MDHEN and CDR2 is SYDVKM. Germline trimming cut 7 bases from V and 3 bases from J; bases unmatched to any gene: 3. The CDR3 is made up of 13 amino acids. The CDR3 DNA follows: TGTGCCAGCATCTCGGGAGGCTACAATGAGCAGTTCTTC. This encodes CASISGGYNEQFF.

V and J are TRBV6-1 and TRBJ2-5; TRBD2 matches 10 bases. The V gene end was trimmed by 4 bases and the J gene end by 5 bases; junction bases not matched to a gene: 7. The CDR3 loop spans 15 amino acids. Germline V gene sequence: CDR1 MNHNS, CDR2 SASEGT. This CDR3 reads CASSGSGGAWETQYF. The CDR3 bases are TGTGCCAGCAGTGGAAGCGGGGGGGCTTGGGAGACCCAGTACTTC.

The CDR3 spells CASSEIGGDQPQHF. The CDR3, as DNA: TGTGCCAGCAGTGAAATAGGGGGTGATCAGCCCCAGCATTTT. This chain uses TRBV6-1 with TRBJ1-5, with a tentative D call TRBD1 (6 bases). V was trimmed by 2 bases and J by 5 bases, leaving 10 bases between them. Germline lookup yields CDR1 MNHNS and CDR2 SASEGT. The length of the CDR3 is 14 residues.

The rearrangement uses TRBV7-2 and TRBJ2-4, with 7 bases aligning to TRBD2. The CDR3 runs 16 residues. Germline V gives CDR1 SGHTA, CDR2 FQGNSA. The J segment lost 3 bases and the V segment lost 1 base, leaving 6 bases of the junction unmatched. CDR3 nucleotides: TGTGCCAGCAGCTTAGAGGGAGGGTCCGGCAAAAACATTCAGTACTTC. Translation: CASSLEGGSGKNIQYF.

The rearrangement joins TRBV5-1 to TRBJ1-4; 9 bases agree with TRBD1. Germline V gene lookup returns CDR1 SGHRS and CDR2 YFSETQ. This CDR3 is 18 amino acids long. V dropped 4 bases and J dropped 0; count of bases not matched to a gene: 10. CDR3 protein: CASSRHGTGRTTNEKLFF. Here the CDR3 DNA reads TGCGCCAGCAGCAGGCACGGGACAGGGCGGACAACTAATGAAAAACTGTTTTTT.

The rearrangement links TRBV21-1 to TRBJ2-1; the table's D call, TRBD2, was not checked against the DNA. TRBV21-1 is flagged as a pseudogene. CDR3 length: 23 amino acids. Written as DNA, the CDR3 is TGTGCCAGCCCCAAACCCCACAACTCTGGGCGGGAGGGTTCGTCCAGCTCCTACAATGAGCAGTTCTTC. The encoded protein is CASPKPHNSGREGSSSSYNEQFF.

The chain links TRBV27 to TRBJ2-1, with D tentatively TRBD1 (6 bases). The CDR3 sequence is 16 residues long. Germline CDR1 reads MNHEY; CDR2 reads SMNVEV (reference sequence). With 5 bases removed from V and 3 bases from J, the gap between germline ends came to 17 bases. The CDR3 sequence: CASSPMGAASYNEQFF. CDR3 coding DNA: TGTGCCAGCAGTCCCATGGGGGCGGCCAGCTACAATGAGCAGTTCTTC.

V is TRBV7-9 and J is TRBJ2-1; no firm D call. V was cut by 8 bases and J by 6 bases, with 11 bases left in between. Germline V gives CDR1 SEHNR, CDR2 FQNEAQ (reference sequence). This CDR3 has 12 amino acids. The DNA for the CDR3 is TGTGCCAGCTCCGTAATCAGCAATGAGCAGTTCTTC. As protein: CASSVISNEQFF.

This clone was observed a single time. The genes are TRBV27 and TRBJ1-1, with a tentative D call TRBD1 (6 bases). Germline assignment: CDR1 MNHEY and CDR2 SMNVEV (reference sequence). The CDR3 extends over 15 amino acids. The V and J ends lost 2 bases and 0 bases respectively, with 10 bases between them. The CDR3 sequence: CASSLKQGLNTEAFF. CDR3 sequence (DNA): TGTGCCAGCAGTTTAAAACAGGGTTTGAACACTGAAGCTTTCTTT.

V and J are TRBV30 and TRBJ2-7; D might be TRBD2 (5 bases). V lost 1 base, J lost 4 bases, and 17 bases lay in between. Germline V gene data show CDR1 as GTSNPN and CDR2 as SVGIG (reference sequence). CDR3 size: 15 residues. The DNA of the CDR3 is TGTGCCTGGAGTGCCGGACTCGCAGTAGGGTACGAGCAGTACTTC. Translating gives CAWSAGLAVGYEQYF.

This clone was recorded once. This sequence joins TRBV2 and TRBJ1-4; 7 positions agree with TRBD1. Germline V lookup: CDR1 SNHLY, CDR2 FYNNEI. The CDR3 extends over 15 amino acids. V gave up 6 bases and J gave up 3 bases; unmatched junction bases: 7. The CDR3 loop reads CASRARRGSNEKLFF. The CDR3 nucleotides are TGTGCCAGCAGAGCCCGCAGGGGGTCTAATGAAAAACTGTTTTTT.

V is TRBV27 and J is TRBJ1-1; tentative D call: TRBD1 (6 bases). CDR3 size: 15 residues. Germline V gene sequence: CDR1 MNHEY, CDR2 SMNVEV (reference sequence). V gave up 4 bases and J gave up 0 bases, with 12 bases separating them. In DNA form, the CDR3 reads TGTGCCAGCAGTTCATACAGGGCGATGAACACTGAAGCTTTCTTT. Encoded protein: CASSSYRAMNTEAFF.

The chain combines TRBV9 with TRBJ2-5; 9 bases line up with TRBD1. This CDR3 has 15 amino acids. CDR1 is SGDLS, CDR2 YYNGEE, per germline. The trim removed 0 bases at V and 5 bases at J, leaving 5 bases unmatched. CDR3: CASSVEGTGKETQYF. CDR3 nucleotides: TGTGCCAGCAGCGTAGAAGGGACAGGGAAGGAGACCCAGTACTTC.

The chain employs TRBV11-3 and TRBJ2-7, with a possible D match to TRBD2 (6 bases). CDR1 is SGHNT, CDR2 YENEEA, per germline. V lost 8 bases to trimming and J lost 5 bases, with 16 bases between them. The CDR3 runs 13 residues. Written as DNA, the CDR3 is TGTGCCAGCGCGGAGTTGCGGGACCACGAGCAGTACTTC. The encoded protein is CASAELRDHEQYF. The complete variable domain, with remaining parts taken from reference TRBV11-3 and TRBJ2-7, reads EAGVVQSPRYKIIEKKQPVAFWCNPISGHNTLYWYLQNLGQGPELLIRYENEEAVDDSQLPKDRFSAERLKGVDSTLKIQPAELGDSAVYLCASAELRDHEQYFGPGTRLTVT.

This clone was detected once. This rearrangement joins TRBV5-1 to TRBJ2-5; TRBD2 agrees at 14 bases. The CDR3 is 16 amino acids. The germline V gene encodes CDR1 SGHRS and CDR2 YFSETQ. The V gene end was trimmed by 4 bases and the J gene end by 4 bases; junction bases not matched to a gene: 6. This CDR3 is CASSQTSGGAGETQYF. The CDR3 DNA reads as TGCGCCAGCAGCCAGACTAGCGGGGGGGCCGGAGAGACCCAGTACTTC.

The chain recombines TRBV5-1 with TRBJ2-5, with D perhaps TRBD1 (5 bases). The J call may be incorrect, as the DNA end agrees better with TRBJ2-7. The CDR3 has 17 residues. Germline CDR1 reads SGHRS; CDR2 reads YFSETQ. The CDR3 region is CASSLALSPGRGYEQYF. The CDR3 DNA sequence: TGCGCCAGCAGCTTGGCCCTCTCTCCAGGGCGAGGCTACGAGCAGTACTTC.

Only a few counts were recorded for this clone. The rearrangement uses TRBV11-2 and TRBJ1-1, with no clear D. Germline CDR1 is SGHAT and CDR2 is FQNNGV. The CDR3 runs 14 residues. The V and J ends lost 0 bases and 10 bases respectively, with 15 bases between them. CDR3 amino acids: CASSLDLQAATAFF. DNA for the CDR3: TGTGCCAGCAGCTTAGATCTTCAAGCCGCCACAGCTTTCTTT.

The rearrangement links TRBV2 to TRBJ2-1, with TRBD2 matching over 15 bases. The germline CDR1 and CDR2 sequences are SNHLY and FYNNEI. Trimming cost V 6 bases and J 9 bases; bases outside gene matches: 9. The CDR3 totals 16 residues. CDR3 region: CASRHRTSGREGEQFF. The CDR3 nucleotides are TGTGCCAGCAGGCATAGGACTAGCGGGAGGGAGGGTGAGCAGTTCTTC.

This clone has just a few counts. The genes are TRBV29-1 and TRBJ2-2, with no clear D. The V gene's germline CDR1 is SQVTM and CDR2 ANQGSEA. The CDR3 covers 12 residues. Trimming stripped 5 bases from V and 4 bases from J, with 8 bases between. CDR3 loop: CSVNRGTGELFF. The CDR3 DNA follows: TGCAGCGTTAATCGCGGCACCGGGGAGCTGTTTTTT.

This clone has a handful of counts. V is TRBV11-2 and J is TRBJ2-1; D perhaps matches TRBD2 (5 bases). The V gene lost 5 bases and the J gene lost 0 bases, with 14 bases spanning the gap. Germline CDR1 SGHAT, CDR2 FQNNGV. CDR3 size: 16 residues. The CDR3 protein is CASSPLKRSSYNEQFF. For the CDR3, the DNA is TGTGCCAGCAGCCCGCTCAAGCGGAGCTCCTACAATGAGCAGTTCTTC.

The J gene is TRBJ1-2, the V gene TRBV5-1, with D possibly being TRBD1 (5 bases). Trimming stripped 1 base from V and 4 bases from J, with 8 bases between. This CDR3 region has 13 residues. Germline V gene sequence: CDR1 SGHRS, CDR2 YFSETQ. This CDR3 is CASSLPQGYGYTF. CDR3 DNA sequence: TGCGCCAGCAGCTTGCCCCAGGGCTATGGCTACACCTTC.

The V and J genes are TRBV27 and TRBJ1-1; D is unclear. CDR1 is MNHEY and CDR2 is SMNVEV in the germline V gene (reference sequence). V shed 6 bases and J shed 3 bases, with 14 bases lying between them. This CDR3 contains 14 residues. CDR3 in amino acids: CASRPVETDTEAFF. CDR3 coding DNA: TGTGCCAGCAGACCGGTTGAAACGGACACTGAAGCTTTCTTT.